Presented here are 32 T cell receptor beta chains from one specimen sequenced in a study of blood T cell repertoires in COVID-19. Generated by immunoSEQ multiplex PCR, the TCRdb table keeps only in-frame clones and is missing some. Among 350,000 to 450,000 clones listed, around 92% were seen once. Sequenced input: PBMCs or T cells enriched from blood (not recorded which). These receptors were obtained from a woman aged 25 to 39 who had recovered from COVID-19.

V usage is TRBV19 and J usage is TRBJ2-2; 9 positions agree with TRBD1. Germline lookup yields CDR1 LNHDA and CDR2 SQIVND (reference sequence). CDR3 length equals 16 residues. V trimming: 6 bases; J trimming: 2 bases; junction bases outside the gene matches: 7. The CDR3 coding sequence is TGTGCCAGTAGAAACAGGGGGCACTTAAACACCGGGGAGCTGTTTTTT. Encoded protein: CASRNRGHLNTGELFF.

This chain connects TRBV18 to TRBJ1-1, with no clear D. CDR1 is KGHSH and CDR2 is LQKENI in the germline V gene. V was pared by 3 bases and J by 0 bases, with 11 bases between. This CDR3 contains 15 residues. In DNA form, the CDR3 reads TGTGCCAGCTCACCTGGTCGAGCACTGAACACTGAAGCTTTCTTT. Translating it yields CASSPGRALNTEAFF.

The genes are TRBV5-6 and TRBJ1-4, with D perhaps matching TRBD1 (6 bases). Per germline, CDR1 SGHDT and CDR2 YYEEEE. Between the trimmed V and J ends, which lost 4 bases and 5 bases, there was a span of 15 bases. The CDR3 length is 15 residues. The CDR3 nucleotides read TGTGCCAGCAGCCAATTGGGGGCCCTGAATGAAAAACTGTTTTTT. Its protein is CASSQLGALNEKLFF.

The CDR3 sequence is CASSQSGGELFF. In DNA form, the CDR3 reads TGCGCCAGCAGCCAATCGGGCGGGGAGCTGTTTTTT. This chain links TRBV4-1 with TRBJ2-2; no reliable D call. The germline gives CDR1 MGHRA, CDR2 YSYEKL. Trimming took off 2 bases at V and 7 bases at J, with 5 bases between the two ends. The length of the CDR3 is 12 residues.

CDR3 DNA sequence: TGTGCCAGCACAGGGGGTCATAATTCACCCCTCCACTTT. It encodes CASTGGHNSPLHF. The chain uses TRBV6-5 and TRBJ1-6; 7 bases map to TRBD1. The germline V gene encodes CDR1 MNHEY and CDR2 SVGAGI. This CDR3 is 13 amino acids long. After removal of 7 bases from V and 5 bases from J, the junction contained 2 bases not matched to a gene.

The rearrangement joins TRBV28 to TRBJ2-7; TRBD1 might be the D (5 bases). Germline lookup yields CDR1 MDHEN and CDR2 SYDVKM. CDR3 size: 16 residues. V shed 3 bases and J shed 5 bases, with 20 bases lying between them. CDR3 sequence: CASSFQSPGISHEQYF. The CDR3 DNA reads TGTGCCAGCAGTTTCCAATCCCCAGGGATATCCCACGAGCAGTACTTC.

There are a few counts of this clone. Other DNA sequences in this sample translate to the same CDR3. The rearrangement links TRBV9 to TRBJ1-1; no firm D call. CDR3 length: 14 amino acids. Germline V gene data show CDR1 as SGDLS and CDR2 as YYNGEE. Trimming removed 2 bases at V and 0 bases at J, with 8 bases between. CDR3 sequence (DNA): TGTGCCAGCAGCGTTGGGCAGCTGAACACTGAAGCTTTCTTT. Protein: CASSVGQLNTEAFF.

The CDR3 bases are TGTGCCAGCTCACCCTTAGCGGGAGGGGAGTCCGAGCAGTACTTC. Translation gives CASSPLAGGESEQYF. This chain uses TRBV18 with TRBJ2-7; 11 bases are a match to TRBD2. Germline V gene sequence: CDR1 KGHSH, CDR2 LQKENI. J was trimmed by 6 bases and V by 3 bases; bases with no gene match: 7. This CDR3 is built from 15 residues.

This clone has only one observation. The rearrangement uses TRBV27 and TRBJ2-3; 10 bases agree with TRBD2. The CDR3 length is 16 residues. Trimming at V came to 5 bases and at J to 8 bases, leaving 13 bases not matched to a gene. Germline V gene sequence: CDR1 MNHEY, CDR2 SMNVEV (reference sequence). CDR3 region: CASSTLSGGSIGTQYF. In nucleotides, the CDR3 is TGTGCCAGCAGTACCCTTAGCGGGGGGAGTATTGGTACGCAGTATTTT.

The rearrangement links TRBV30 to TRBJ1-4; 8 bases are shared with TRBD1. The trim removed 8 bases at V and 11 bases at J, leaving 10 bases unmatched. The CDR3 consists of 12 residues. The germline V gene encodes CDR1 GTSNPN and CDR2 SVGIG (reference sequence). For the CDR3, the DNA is TGTGCCCTACGGACAGGGTTTGTCAAACTGTTTTTT. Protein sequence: CALRTGFVKLFF.

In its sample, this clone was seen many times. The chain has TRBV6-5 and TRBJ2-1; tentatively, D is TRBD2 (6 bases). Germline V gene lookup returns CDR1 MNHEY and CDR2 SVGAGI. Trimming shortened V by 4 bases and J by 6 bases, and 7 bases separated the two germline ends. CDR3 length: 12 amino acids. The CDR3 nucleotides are TGTGCCAGCAGTTTCGGGGGCAATGAGCAGTTCTTC. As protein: CASSFGGNEQFF.

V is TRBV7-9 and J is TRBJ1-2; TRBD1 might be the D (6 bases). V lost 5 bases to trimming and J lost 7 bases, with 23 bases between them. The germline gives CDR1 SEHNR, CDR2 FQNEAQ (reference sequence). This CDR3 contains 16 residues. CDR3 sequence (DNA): TGTGCCAGCAGCGAGAGGACAGTAAATCGTGGGATTGGCTACACCTTC. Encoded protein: CASSERTVNRGIGYTF.

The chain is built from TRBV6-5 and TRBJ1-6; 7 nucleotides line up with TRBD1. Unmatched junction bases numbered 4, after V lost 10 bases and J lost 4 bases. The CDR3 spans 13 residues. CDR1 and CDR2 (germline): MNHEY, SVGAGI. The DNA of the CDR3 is TGTGCCACTGGGGACAGATATAATTCACCCCTCCACTTT. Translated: CATGDRYNSPLHF.

CDR3 DNA sequence: TGTGCCAGCAGCTTTAGTACAGGGCAAGGCTACACCTTC. Translating gives CASSFSTGQGYTF. The rearrangement joins TRBV7-9 to TRBJ1-2; perhaps TRBD1 as D (6 bases). Per germline, CDR1 SEHNR and CDR2 FQNEAQ (reference sequence). This CDR3 contains 13 residues. V was clipped by 3 bases and J by 8 bases, with 13 bases between them.

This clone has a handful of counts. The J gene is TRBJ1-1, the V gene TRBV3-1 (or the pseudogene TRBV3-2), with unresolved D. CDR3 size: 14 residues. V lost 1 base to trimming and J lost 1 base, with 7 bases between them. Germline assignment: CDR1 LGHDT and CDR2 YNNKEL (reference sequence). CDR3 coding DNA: TGTGCCAGCAGCCAAGCAAACTCGAACACTGAAGCTTTCTTT. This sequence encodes CASSQANSNTEAFF.

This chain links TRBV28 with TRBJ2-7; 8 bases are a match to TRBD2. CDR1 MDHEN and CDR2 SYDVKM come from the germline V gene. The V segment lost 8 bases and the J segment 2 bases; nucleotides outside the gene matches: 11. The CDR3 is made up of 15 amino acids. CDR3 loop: CASGTPGTRTYEQYF. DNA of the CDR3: TGTGCCAGCGGAACTCCCGGGACTAGGACCTACGAGCAGTACTTC.

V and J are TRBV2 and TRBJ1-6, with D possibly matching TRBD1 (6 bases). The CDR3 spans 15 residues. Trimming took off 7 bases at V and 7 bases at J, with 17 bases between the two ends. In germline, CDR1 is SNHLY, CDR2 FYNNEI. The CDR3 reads CASTEGGAGNSPLHF. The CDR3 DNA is TGTGCCAGCACAGAAGGGGGGGCCGGGAATTCACCCCTCCACTTT.

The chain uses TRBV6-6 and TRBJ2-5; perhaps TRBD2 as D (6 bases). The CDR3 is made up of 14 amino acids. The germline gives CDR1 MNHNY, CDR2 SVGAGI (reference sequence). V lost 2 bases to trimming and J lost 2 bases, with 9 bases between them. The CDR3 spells CASSYAGYQETQYF. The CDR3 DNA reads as TGTGCCAGCAGTTACGCGGGATATCAAGAGACCCAGTACTTC.

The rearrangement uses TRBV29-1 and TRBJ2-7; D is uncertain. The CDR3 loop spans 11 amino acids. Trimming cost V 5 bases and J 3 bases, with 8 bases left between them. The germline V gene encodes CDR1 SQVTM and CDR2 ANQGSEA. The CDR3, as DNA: TGCAGCGTTAAAAGCAACTACGAGCAGTACTTC. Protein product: CSVKSNYEQYF.

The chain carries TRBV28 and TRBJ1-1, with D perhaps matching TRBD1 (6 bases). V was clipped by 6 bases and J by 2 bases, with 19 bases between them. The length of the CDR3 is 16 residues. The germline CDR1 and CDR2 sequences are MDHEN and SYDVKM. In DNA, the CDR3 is TGTGCCAGCAGAAGGGTACGCGGCAGGGGAAACACTGAAGCTTTCTTT. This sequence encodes CASRRVRGRGNTEAFF.

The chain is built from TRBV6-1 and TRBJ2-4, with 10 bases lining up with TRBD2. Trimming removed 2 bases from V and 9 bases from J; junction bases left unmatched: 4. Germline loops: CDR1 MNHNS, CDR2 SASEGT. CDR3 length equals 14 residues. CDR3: CASSESSGRGIQYF. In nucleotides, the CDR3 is TGTGCCAGCAGTGAATCTAGCGGGAGAGGCATTCAGTACTTC.

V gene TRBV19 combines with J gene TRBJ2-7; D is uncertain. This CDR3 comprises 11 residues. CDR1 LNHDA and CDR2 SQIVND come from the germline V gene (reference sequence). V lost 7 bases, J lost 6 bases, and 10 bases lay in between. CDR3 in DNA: TGTGCCAGTACCATGGGCGTCGAGCAGTACTTC. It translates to CASTMGVEQYF.

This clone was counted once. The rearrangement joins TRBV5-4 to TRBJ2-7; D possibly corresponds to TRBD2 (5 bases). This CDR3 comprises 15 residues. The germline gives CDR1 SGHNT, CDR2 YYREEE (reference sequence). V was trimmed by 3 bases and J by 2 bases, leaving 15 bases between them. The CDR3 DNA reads TGTGCCAGCAGCTATATCAGCGGAGCTACCTACGAGCAGTACTTC. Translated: CASSYISGATYEQYF.

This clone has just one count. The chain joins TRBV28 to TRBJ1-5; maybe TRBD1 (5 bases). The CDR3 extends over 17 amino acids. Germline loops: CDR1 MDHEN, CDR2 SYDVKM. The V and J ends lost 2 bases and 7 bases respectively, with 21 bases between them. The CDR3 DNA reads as TGTGCCAGCAGTTTAGGGACGCCGGAGGGCAGCCGGCAGCCCCAGCATTTT. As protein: CASSLGTPEGSRQPQHF.

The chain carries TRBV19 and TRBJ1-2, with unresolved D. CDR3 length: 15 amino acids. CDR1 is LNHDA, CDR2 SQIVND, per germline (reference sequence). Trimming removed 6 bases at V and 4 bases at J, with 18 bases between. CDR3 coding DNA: TGTGCCAGTAGGACTTCTGGGAGTCTTGGCTATGGCTACACCTTC. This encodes CASRTSGSLGYGYTF.

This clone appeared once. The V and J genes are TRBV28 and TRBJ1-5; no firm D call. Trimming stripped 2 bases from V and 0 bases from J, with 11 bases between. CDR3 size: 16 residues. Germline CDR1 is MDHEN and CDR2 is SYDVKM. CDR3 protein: CASSLTDFYSNQPQHF. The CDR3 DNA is TGTGCCAGCAGTTTAACGGACTTCTATAGCAATCAGCCCCAGCATTTT.

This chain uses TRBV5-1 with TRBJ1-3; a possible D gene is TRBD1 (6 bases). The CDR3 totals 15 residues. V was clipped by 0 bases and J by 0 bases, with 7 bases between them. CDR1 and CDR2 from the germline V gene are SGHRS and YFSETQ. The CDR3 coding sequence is TGCGCCAGCAGCTTGGGGGGGCGCTCTGGAAACACCATATATTTT. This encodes CASSLGGRSGNTIYF.

The CDR3, as DNA: TGCGCCAGCAGCTTGGACGTCGCGGGGGCCAACGTCCTGACTTTC. Its protein product is CASSLDVAGANVLTF. The chain recombines TRBV5-1 with TRBJ2-6; D not certain. Trimming shortened V by 0 bases and J by 4 bases, and 8 bases separated the two germline ends. The length of the CDR3 is 15 residues. The V gene's germline CDR1 is SGHRS and CDR2 YFSETQ.

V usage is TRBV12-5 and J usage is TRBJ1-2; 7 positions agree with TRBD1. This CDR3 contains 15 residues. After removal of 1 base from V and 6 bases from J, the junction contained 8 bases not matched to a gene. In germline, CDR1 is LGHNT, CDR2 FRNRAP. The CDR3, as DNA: TGTGCTAGTGGTTTGGGCCAGACAGGGAGGAATGGCTACACCTTC. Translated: CASGLGQTGRNGYTF.

CDR3 amino acids: CASSLGGQPTYEQYF. The CDR3 bases are TGTGCCAGCAGTTTAGGGGGACAGCCAACCTACGAGCAGTACTTC. The chain combines TRBV28 with TRBJ2-7, with 7 bases matching TRBD1. The CDR3 is 15 amino acids. Per germline, CDR1 MDHEN and CDR2 SYDVKM. After removal of 2 bases from V and 2 bases from J, the junction contained 6 bases not matched to a gene.

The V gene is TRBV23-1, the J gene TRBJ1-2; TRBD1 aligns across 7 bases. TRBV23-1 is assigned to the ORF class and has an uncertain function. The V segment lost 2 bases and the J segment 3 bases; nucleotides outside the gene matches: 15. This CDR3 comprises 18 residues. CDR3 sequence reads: CASSQTGAGTGNHYGYTF. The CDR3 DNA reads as TGCGCCAGCAGTCAAACAGGGGCCGGGACTGGGAACCACTATGGCTACACCTTC.

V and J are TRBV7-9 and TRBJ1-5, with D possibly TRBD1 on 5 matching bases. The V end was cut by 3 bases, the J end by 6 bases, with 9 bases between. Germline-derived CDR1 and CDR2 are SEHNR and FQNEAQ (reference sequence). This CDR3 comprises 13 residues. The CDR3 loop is CASSLGGSQPQHF. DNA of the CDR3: TGTGCCAGCAGCTTGGGGGGATCTCAGCCCCAGCATTTT.